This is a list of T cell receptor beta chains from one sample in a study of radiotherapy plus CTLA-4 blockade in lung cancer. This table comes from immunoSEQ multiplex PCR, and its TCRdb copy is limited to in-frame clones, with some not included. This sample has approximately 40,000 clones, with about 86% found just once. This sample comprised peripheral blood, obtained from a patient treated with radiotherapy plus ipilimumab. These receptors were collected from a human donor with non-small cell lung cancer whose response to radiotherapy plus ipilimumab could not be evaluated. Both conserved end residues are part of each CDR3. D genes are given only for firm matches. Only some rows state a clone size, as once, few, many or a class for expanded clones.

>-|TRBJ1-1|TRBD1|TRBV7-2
CASISTGGKTEAFF
TGTGCCAGCATCTCAACAGGGGGAAAGACTGAAGCTTTCTTT
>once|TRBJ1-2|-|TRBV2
CASLGFTGNGYTF
TGTGCCAGCCTAGGGTTTACAGGGAATGGCTACACCTTC
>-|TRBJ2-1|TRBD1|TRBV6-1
CASSEAGTGIDNEQFF
TGTGCCAGCAGTGAAGCTGGGACAGGGATTGACAATGAGCAGTTCTTC
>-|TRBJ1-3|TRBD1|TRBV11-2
CASSPAGGVSGNTIYF
TGTGCCAGCAGCCCTGCAGGGGGCGTCTCTGGAAACACCATATATTTT
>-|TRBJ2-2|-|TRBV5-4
CASSPGTSTGELFF
TGTGCCAGCAGCCCCGGGACTTCCACCGGGGAGCTGTTTTTT
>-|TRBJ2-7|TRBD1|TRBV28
CASTTPGQASYEQYF
TGTGCCAGCACAACTCCGGGACAGGCCTCCTACGAGCAGTACTTC
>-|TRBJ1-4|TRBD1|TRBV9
CASSPRDRELFF
TGTGCCAGCAGCCCCCGGGACAGAGAACTGTTTTTT
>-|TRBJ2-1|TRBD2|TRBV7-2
CASSRTSPKFEQFF
TGTGCCAGCAGCCGGACTAGCCCCAAATTCGAGCAGTTCTTC
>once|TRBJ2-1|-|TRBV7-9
CASSLGGPRRAQFF
TGTGCCAGCAGCTTAGGTGGCCCCCGGAGGGCGCAGTTCTTC
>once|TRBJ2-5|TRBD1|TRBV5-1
CASSEDRAQETQYF
TGCGCCAGCAGCGAGGACAGGGCCCAAGAGACCCAGTACTTC
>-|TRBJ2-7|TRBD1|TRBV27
CASSIGTGLYEQYF
TGTGCCAGCAGCATCGGGACAGGGCTCTACGAGCAGTACTTC
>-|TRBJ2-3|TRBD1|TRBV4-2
CASSHPGQGTDTQYF
TGTGCCAGCAGCCACCCGGGACAGGGAACAGATACGCAGTATTTT
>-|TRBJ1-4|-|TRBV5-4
CASSLGIASNEKLFF
TGTGCCAGCAGCTTGGGGATAGCATCTAATGAAAAACTGTTTTTT
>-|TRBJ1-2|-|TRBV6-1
CASRQEGFLGYGYTF
TGTGCCAGCAGGCAAGAGGGTTTCCTGGGCTATGGCTACACCTTC
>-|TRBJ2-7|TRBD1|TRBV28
CASSASPDRDEQYF
TGTGCCAGCAGTGCAAGTCCAGACAGGGACGAGCAGTACTTC
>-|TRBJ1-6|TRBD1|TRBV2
CASGRDRSSYNSPLHF
TGTGCCAGTGGCCGGGACAGAAGCTCCTATAATTCACCCCTCCACTTT
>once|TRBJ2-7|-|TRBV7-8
CASTLRRVSYEQYF
TGTGCCAGCACCCTAAGGAGGGTTTCCTACGAGCAGTACTTC
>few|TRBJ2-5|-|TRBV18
CASSPTLMTGRVETQYF
TGTGCCAGCTCACCGACTCTAATGACAGGTCGGGTGGAGACCCAGTACTTC
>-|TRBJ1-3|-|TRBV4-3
CASSQDRPGAGNTIYF
TGCGCCAGCAGCCAAGATCGGCCAGGGGCTGGAAACACCATATATTTT
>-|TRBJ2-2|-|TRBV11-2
CASRQMGRELFF
TGTGCCAGCAGACAAATGGGGCGGGAGCTGTTTTTT
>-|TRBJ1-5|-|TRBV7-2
CASSPTGYSNQPQHF
TGTGCCAGCAGCCCTACAGGGTATAGCAATCAGCCCCAGCATTTT
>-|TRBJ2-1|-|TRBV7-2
CASSLTSTSYNEQFF
TGTGCCAGCAGCTTAACCTCTACTTCCTACAATGAGCAGTTCTTC
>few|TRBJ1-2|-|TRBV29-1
CSVWGLSYGYTF
TGCAGCGTTTGGGGGCTTAGCTATGGCTACACCTTC
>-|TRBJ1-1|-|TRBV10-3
CAISGSSGVDTEAFF
TGTGCCATCAGTGGAAGTTCAGGGGTCGACACTGAAGCTTTCTTT
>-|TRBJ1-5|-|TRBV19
CASKVSVGGMGNQPQHF
TGTGCCAGTAAAGTTAGCGTTGGTGGGATGGGCAATCAGCCCCAGCATTTT
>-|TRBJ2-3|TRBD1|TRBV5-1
CASSWTGGDTQYF
TGCGCCAGCAGCTGGACAGGGGGAGATACGCAGTATTTT
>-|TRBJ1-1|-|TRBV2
CASSESEQTEAFF
TGTGCCAGCAGTGAAAGTGAACAGACCGAAGCTTTCTTT
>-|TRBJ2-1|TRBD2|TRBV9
CASSAPLAGGLGGEQFF
TGTGCCAGCAGCGCCCCTCTAGCGGGAGGGTTGGGTGGTGAGCAGTTCTTC
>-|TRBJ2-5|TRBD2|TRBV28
CASSLSGTSGSSQETQYF
TGTGCCAGCAGTTTATCCGGGACTAGCGGGAGTAGCCAAGAGACCCAGTACTTC
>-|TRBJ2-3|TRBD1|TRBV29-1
CSVGVPDRGTDTQYF
TGCAGCGTTGGAGTACCTGACAGGGGCACAGATACGCAGTATTTT
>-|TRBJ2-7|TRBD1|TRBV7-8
CASSLGVRGRDYEQYF
TGTGCCAGCAGCTTAGGGGTCAGGGGGCGGGACTACGAGCAGTACTTC